The 27 T cell receptor beta chains presented below share a single source sample, sequenced in a study of CD8 T cells in Susac syndrome (dated by TCRdb to the late 2010s). Libraries came from the immunoSEQ multiplex PCR assay. RNA was extracted using the RNeasy kit, and roughly 0.5 to 1 ug of the RNA was reverse transcribed with random hexamers. TCRdb reprocessing: public reads trimmed at Q25 with fastp, clones called with MiXCR, in-frame beta chains kept. Every entry covers one CDR3 protein and lists the most common genes and DNA from its rows. The sample table shows around 200,000 distinct CDR3 sequences, and under 97% are seen once. The ten top clones hold roughly 0.095% of the sample. The sequenced material came from CD4+ T cells from PBMCs. The receptors originated from a human donor with multiple sclerosis.

The chain has TRBV4-1 and TRBJ2-1; the match to TRBD1 covers 11 bases. V lost 0 bases and J lost 5; bases outside the gene matches: 3. Per the germline V gene, CDR1 is MGHRA and CDR2 is YSYEKL. CDR3 length: 16 amino acids. The CDR3 coding sequence is TGCGCCAGCAGCCAAGATGGGACAGGGGGGGACAATGAGCAGTTCTTC. Translating it yields CASSQDGTGGDNEQFF.

The J gene is TRBJ2-6, the V gene TRBV18, with a tentative D call TRBD1 (5 bases). This CDR3 contains 14 residues. V was cut by 8 bases and J by 4 bases, with 12 bases left in between. Germline V gene lookup returns CDR1 KGHSH and CDR2 LQKENI. CDR3 amino acids: CASRAPGGANVLTF. In DNA form, the CDR3 reads TGTGCCAGCAGGGCCCCAGGGGGGGCCAACGTCCTGACTTTC.

The chain recombines TRBV13 with TRBJ2-5; D unresolved. This CDR3 has 14 amino acids. The V end was cut by 4 bases, the J end by 1 base, with 10 bases between. The germline V gene has CDR1 PRHDT and CDR2 FYEKMQ (reference sequence). The CDR3 loop is CASSSQRIQETQYF. CDR3 DNA: TGTGCCAGCAGCTCACAGCGTATCCAAGAGACCCAGTACTTC.

The rearrangement uses TRBV27 and TRBJ1-5, with 8 bases lining up with TRBD1. The V segment lost 5 bases and the J segment 6 bases; nucleotides outside the gene matches: 6. The CDR3 has 14 amino acids. Germline loops: CDR1 MNHEY, CDR2 SMNVEV (reference sequence). The CDR3 DNA is TGTGCCAGCAGTGTCCAGGGGGCGTTTCAGCCCCAGCATTTT. Translated: CASSVQGAFQPQHF.

The V and J genes are TRBV2 and TRBJ1-2; D perhaps matches TRBD1 (5 bases). V was cut by 1 base and J by 4 bases, with 7 bases left in between. Per the germline V gene, CDR1 is SNHLY and CDR2 is FYNNEI. The CDR3 is 13 amino acids. The CDR3 loop reads CASSEEGPYGYTF. For the CDR3, the DNA is TGTGCCAGCAGTGAAGAGGGACCCTATGGCTACACCTTC.

The chain is built from TRBV4-1 and TRBJ1-6; D gene unclear. CDR3 size: 12 residues. The V gene's germline CDR1 is MGHRA and CDR2 YSYEKL. Trimming removed 1 base from V and 14 bases from J, with 9 bases in between. This CDR3 is CASSQVGVSLHF. CDR3 coding DNA: TGCGCCAGCAGCCAAGTGGGAGTATCCCTCCACTTT.

In its sample, this clonotype was seen a few times. The CDR3 protein is CASRKADSYEQYF. The CDR3 DNA follows: TGCGCCAGCAGGAAGGCAGACTCCTACGAGCAGTACTTC. V usage is TRBV5-1 and J usage is TRBJ2-7; D is unclear. This CDR3 is built from 13 residues. V was cut by 5 bases and J by 0 bases, with 9 bases left in between. Germline V CDR1 and CDR2: SGHRS, YFSETQ. Combining the CDR3 with reference TRBV5-1 and TRBJ2-7 gives the whole variable domain KAGVTQTPRYLIKTRGQQVTLSCSPISGHRSVSWYQQTPGQGLQFLFEYFSETQRNKGNFPGRFSGRQFSNSRSEMNVSTLELGDSALYLCASRKADSYEQYFGPGTRLTVT.

The gene calls are TRBV9 and TRBJ2-7, with 10 bases that match TRBD1. Unmatched junction bases numbered 9, after V lost 0 bases and J lost 3 bases. The CDR3 runs 17 residues. Germline CDR1 reads SGDLS; CDR2 reads YYNGEE. In DNA, the CDR3 is TGTGCCAGCAGCGTAGGGGCGAGAGGGGACAGGGGCTACGAGCAGTACTTC. It codes for CASSVGARGDRGYEQYF.

This clonotype occurred once. The chain couples TRBV13 to TRBJ2-2, with 9 bases aligning to TRBD1. The J segment lost 4 bases and the V segment lost 3 bases, leaving 12 bases of the junction unmatched. The germline V gene encodes CDR1 PRHDT and CDR2 FYEKMQ (reference sequence). The CDR3 totals 18 residues. CDR3 sequence: CASSLVSSYRGPTGELFF. The DNA for the CDR3 is TGTGCCAGCAGCTTGGTCAGCAGCTACAGGGGGCCCACCGGGGAGCTGTTTTTT.

V and J are TRBV29-1 and TRBJ1-4; D gene unclear. From germline, CDR1 is SQVTM and CDR2 ANQGSEA. V was trimmed by 4 bases and J by 12 bases, leaving 15 bases between them. This CDR3 comprises 12 residues. The CDR3 DNA sequence: TGCAGCGTTGCAGATCCAATGAGGGAACTGTTTTTT. This translates into CSVADPMRELFF.

The V gene is TRBV18, the J gene TRBJ2-1; no clear D gene. The germline gives CDR1 KGHSH, CDR2 LQKENI. Trimming left V 8 bases short and J 4 bases short, with 15 bases between. The CDR3 length is 14 residues. The DNA of the CDR3 is TGTGCCAGCGAACTATCGAGGAATTACAATGAGCAGTTCTTC. It translates to CASELSRNYNEQFF.

The V call is TRBV30, the J call TRBJ1-2; 7 bases fit TRBD1. This CDR3 spans 12 amino acids. V gave up 5 bases and J gave up 7 bases; unmatched junction bases: 7. The V gene's germline CDR1 is GTSNPN and CDR2 SVGIG (reference sequence). CDR3 sequence reads: CAWATGVGGYTF. CDR3 bases: TGTGCCTGGGCCACAGGGGTGGGTGGCTACACCTTC. The full variable domain, with the rest looked up from reference TRBV30 and TRBJ1-2, is SQTIHQWPATLVQPVGSPLSLECTVEGTSNPNLYWYRQAAGRGLQLLFYSVGIGQISSEVPQNLSASRPQDRQFILSSKKLLLSDSGFYLCAWATGVGGYTFGSGTRLTVV.

This chain connects TRBV20-1 to TRBJ1-5, with TRBD1 matching 9 bases. V was pared by 1 base and J by 5 bases, with 3 bases of the junction left unmatched. This CDR3 spans 14 amino acids. Germline CDR1 reads DFQATT; CDR2 reads SNEGSKA (reference sequence). CDR3 coding DNA: TGCAGTGCTAGAGCCGGGACAGGGTATCAGCCCCAGCATTTT. This encodes CSARAGTGYQPQHF.

The chain joins TRBV5-1 to TRBJ2-1; D remains ambiguous. From germline, CDR1 is SGHRS and CDR2 YFSETQ. V lost 2 bases, J lost 6 bases, and 9 bases lay in between. This CDR3 is 13 amino acids long. The CDR3 sequence is CASSLARLNEQFF. As DNA, the CDR3 is TGCGCCAGCAGCTTAGCCAGGCTCAATGAGCAGTTCTTC.

The rearrangement uses TRBV7-6 and TRBJ2-3; the match to TRBD1 covers 9 bases. The ends lost 0 bases at V and 3 bases at J; junction bases unmatched: 4. This CDR3 comprises 16 residues. CDR1 is SGHVS and CDR2 is FNYEAQ in the germline V gene. The CDR3 DNA is TGTGCCAGCAGCTTAGCCGGGACAGGGAGTACAGATACGCAGTATTTT. This gives the protein CASSLAGTGSTDTQYF.

The chain recombines TRBV29-1 with TRBJ2-1; 9 bases map to TRBD1. This CDR3 has 12 residues. The germline V gene encodes CDR1 SQVTM and CDR2 ANQGSEA. The CDR3, as DNA: TGCAAAGCCGGGACAGGGAGTAATGAGCAGTTCTTC. Translation: CKAGTGSNEQFF.

The genes are TRBV20-1 and TRBJ2-3; the D gene is possibly TRBD2 (6 bases). The length of the CDR3 is 17 residues. Deletions cut 0 bases from V and 3 bases from J, with 19 bases between. The germline V gene encodes CDR1 DFQATT and CDR2 SNEGSKA (reference sequence). For the CDR3, the DNA is TGCAGTGCTAGAGAGGGGAGGCCAGCGCGACCGACAGATACGCAGTATTTT. It translates to CSAREGRPARPTDTQYF.

In its sample, this clonotype was seen once. One end of the junction varies from germline; a read error may be responsible. The V call is TRBV7-9, the J call TRBJ1-1, with 7 nucleotides matching TRBD1. Per the germline V gene, CDR1 is SEHNR and CDR2 is FQNEAQ (reference sequence). The CDR3 extends over 14 amino acids. CDR3 DNA: TGTGCCAACAGCTTCCAGGGGGGCTCTCTGGAAGCTTTCTTT. This codes for CANSFQGGSLEAFF. Supplemented by reference TRBV7-9 and TRBJ1-1, the full variable domain reads DTGVSQNPRHKITKRGQNVTFRCDPISEHNRLYWYRQTLGQGPEFLTYFQNEAQLEKSRLLSDRFSAERPKGSFSTLEIQRTEQGDSAMYLCANSFQGGSLEAFFGQGTRLTVV.

The chain carries TRBV2 and TRBJ2-7; maybe TRBD1 (5 bases). Germline assignment: CDR1 SNHLY and CDR2 FYNNEI. Trimming cost V 3 bases and J 3 bases, with 12 bases left between them. The CDR3 spans 14 residues. The CDR3 DNA sequence: TGTGCCAGCAGTGAGGCAGGGTCTATCTACGAGCAGTACTTC. Amino acid sequence: CASSEAGSIYEQYF.

J is TRBJ2-1 and V is TRBV5-1, with a possible D match to TRBD2 (6 bases). Germline CDR1 and CDR2: SGHRS and YFSETQ. V was pared by 3 bases and J by 8 bases, with 15 bases between. This CDR3 is 14 amino acids long. CDR3 sequence reads: CASSSRRGADEQFF. CDR3 DNA sequence: TGCGCCAGCAGCTCCCGGAGGGGCGCCGATGAGCAGTTCTTC.

The chain joins TRBV25-1 to TRBJ1-2; TRBD1 agrees at 10 bases. Germline trimming cut 3 bases from V and 13 bases from J; bases unmatched to any gene: 5. Germline CDR1 reads MGHDK; CDR2 reads SYGVNS. The CDR3 has 12 residues. This CDR3 reads CASSEDRGVVTF. Here the CDR3 DNA reads TGTGCCAGCAGTGAGGACAGGGGGGTCGTCACCTTC.

This chain links TRBV30 with TRBJ1-5; 7 positions agree with TRBD1. Germline-derived CDR1 and CDR2 are GTSNPN and SVGIG (reference sequence). The CDR3 runs to 13 residues. V was pared by 5 bases and J by 4 bases, with 5 bases of the junction left unmatched. This chain's CDR3 is CAWSGQKNQPQHF. The CDR3 coding sequence is TGTGCCTGGTCGGGACAGAAGAATCAGCCCCAGCATTTT.

V usage is TRBV5-1 and J usage is TRBJ2-7; D is perhaps TRBD2 (6 bases). Between the trimmed V and J ends, which lost 4 bases and 2 bases, there was a span of 19 bases. Germline CDR1 reads SGHRS; CDR2 reads YFSETQ. CDR3 length: 16 residues. CDR3 sequence: CASSAQQAGGAYEQYF. CDR3 DNA sequence: TGCGCCAGCAGCGCACAACAGGCTGGCGGGGCCTACGAGCAGTACTTC.

The sample holds one count of this clonotype. The gene calls are TRBV29-1 and TRBJ2-7; TRBD1 aligns across 7 bases. Per germline, CDR1 SQVTM and CDR2 ANQGSEA. This CDR3 contains 11 residues. Trimming took 6 bases from V and 5 from J; bases not matched to a gene: 4. The CDR3 sequence: CSVETGDEQYF. The DNA of the CDR3 is TGCAGCGTCGAAACAGGGGACGAGCAGTACTTC.

The chain recombines TRBV7-2 with TRBJ2-3; 11 bases line up with TRBD2. In germline, CDR1 is SGHTA, CDR2 FQGNSA. This CDR3 has 17 residues. With V trimmed by 2 bases and J by 0 bases, 4 bases remained unmatched. CDR3 coding DNA: TGTGCCAGCAGCTTACCTAGCGGGGGGCTAAGCACAGATACGCAGTATTTT. It encodes CASSLPSGGLSTDTQYF.

The chain couples TRBV12-3 or TRBV12-4 to TRBJ1-5; 9 positions match TRBD1. Trimming took 4 bases from V and 3 from J; bases not matched to a gene: 4. The CDR3 is made up of 15 amino acids. The CDR3 bases are TGTGCCAGCAGTTCTTGGGACAGGGACAATCAGCCCCAGCATTTT. Protein sequence: CASSSWDRDNQPQHF.

CDR3 coding DNA: TGTGCCTGGAGTGTGCGTCGGGGGCAGCCCCAGCATTTT. Amino acid sequence: CAWSVRRGQPQHF. The chain has TRBV30 and TRBJ1-5; weak D call: TRBD1 (5 bases). The CDR3 has 13 amino acids. The germline CDR1 and CDR2 sequences are GTSNPN and SVGIG (reference sequence). Trimming cost V 0 bases and J 7 bases, with 10 bases left between them.